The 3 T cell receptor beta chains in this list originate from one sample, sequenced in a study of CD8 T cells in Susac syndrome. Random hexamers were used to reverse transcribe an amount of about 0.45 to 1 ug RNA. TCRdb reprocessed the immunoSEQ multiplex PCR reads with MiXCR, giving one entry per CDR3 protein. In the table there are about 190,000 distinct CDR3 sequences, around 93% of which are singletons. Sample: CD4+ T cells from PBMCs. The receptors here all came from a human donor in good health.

CDR3 DNA: TGTGCCACCAGCAGAGACGGGGCCTACGGGAATGGCTACACCTTC. As protein: CATSRDGAYGNGYTF. The chain recombines TRBV15 with TRBJ1-2; a possible D gene is TRBD1 (5 bases). V shed 0 bases and J shed 6 bases, with 14 bases lying between them. This CDR3 contains 15 residues. From germline, CDR1 is LNHNV and CDR2 YYDKDF (reference sequence).

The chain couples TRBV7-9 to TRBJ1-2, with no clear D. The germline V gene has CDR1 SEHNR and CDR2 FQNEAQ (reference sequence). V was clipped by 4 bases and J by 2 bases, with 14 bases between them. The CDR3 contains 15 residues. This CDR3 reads CASSSPGEMNYGYTF. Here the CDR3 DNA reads TGTGCCAGCAGCTCCCCCGGGGAGATGAACTATGGCTACACCTTC.

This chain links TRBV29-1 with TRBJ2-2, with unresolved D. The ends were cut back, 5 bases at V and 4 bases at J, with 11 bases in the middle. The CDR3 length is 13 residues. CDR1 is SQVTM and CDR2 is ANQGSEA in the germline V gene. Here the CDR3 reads CSVSPASTGELFF. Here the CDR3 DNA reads TGCAGCGTTTCCCCGGCGAGCACCGGGGAGCTGTTTTTT.